This TCR beta chain was observed in a study of vaccination and CD4 T cells after COVID-19. On the study more broadly: Recovered patients in the cohort numbered six men and four women, two of them Hispanic.

Study-level points and caveats: Median approximately 90% of reactive clones detected in convalescent patients emerged only post-vaccination.

Note on this clonotype: Its antigen is not known.

An Oncomine TCR Beta short-read assay was used to sequence the DNA from cultured CD4+ T cells. Each CDR3 protein gets one entry after TCRdb re-called the PCR reads with MiXCR. Counted here are 10,000 to 15,000 distinct CDR3 sequences, roughly 54% occurring once; the ten biggest clones make up over 12%. Documented treatment: roughly ten-day PBMC culture with coronavirus spike peptide pools or control peptides (ViraFEST assay). The CDR3 is 15 residues long. Looked up from germline, CDR1 is MNHNS and CDR2 is SASEGT. Trimming at V came to 8 bases and at J to 0 bases, leaving 7 bases not matched to a gene.

The sequence was obtained from a human donor who had recovered from COVID-19. The V call is TRBV6-1, the J call TRBJ2-3; 8 bases line up with TRBD1. Source material: CD4+ T cells from blood, cultured in vitro. The DNA of the CDR3 is TGTGCCAGCGGGACGGGGGACAGGAGCACAGATACGCAGTATTTT. Its protein is CASGTGDRSTDTQYF.